This TCR beta chain was identified in a study of T cells in Graves' hyperthyroidism and ophthalmopathy. Researchers took RNA transcripts and amplified the TCR beta CDR3 regions from them. The HTBI primer set drove a first-round RT-PCR of the TCR CDR3. MiXCR was run by TCRdb on the multiplex PCR reads, yielding one entry per CDR3 protein. The sample records around 420,000 distinct CDR3 sequences, roughly 15% being singletons. The study's findings and limits: Among clonotypes expanded in thyroid above 0.001, most were also found in blood. In the analysis, a 13 V-J model separated ophthalmopathy from stable hyperthyroidism.

In regard to this clonotype: Its target is not known.

Exclusions: uncontrolled infection, other autoimmune disease, pregnancy, lactation. Germline CDR1 is SEHNR and CDR2 is FQNEAQ (reference sequence). Trimming cost V 3 bases and J 3 bases, with 18 bases left between them. The CDR3 has 18 residues. Input material: blood. The chain employs TRBV7-9 and TRBJ1-6; D uncertain. The TCR comes from a woman aged 18-29 years with Graves' hyperthyroidism. CDR3: CASSFDDLGLGYNSPLHF. CDR3 DNA: TGTGCCAGCAGCTTTGACGACCTGGGGTTGGGCTATAATTCACCCCTCCACTTT.